The 8 T cell receptor beta chains given below trace back to one sample, sequenced in a study of T-cell memory formation after mild COVID-19. TCRdb redid the calling of the 5' RACE reads with MiXCR, one entry per CDR3 protein. The data contain 250,000 to 400,000 distinct CDR3 sequences, over 11% of them singletons. The sample consisted of PBMCs or a T cell subset sorted from them (not recorded which). These receptors were obtained from a man younger than 30 who had mild COVID-19 (a few samples of this study predate the infection). Cell type and time point are not known.

The chain carries TRBV4-1 and TRBJ1-4; D is uncertain. Trimming shortened V by 1 base and J by 7 bases, and 7 bases separated the two germline ends. In germline, CDR1 is MGHRA, CDR2 YSYEKL. This CDR3 comprises 13 residues. The CDR3 DNA reads TGCGCCAGCAGCCAAGTGGGGTTTGAAAAACTGTTTTTT. Its protein is CASSQVGFEKLFF.

The chain links TRBV5-1 to TRBJ1-1; a possible D gene is TRBD1 (6 bases). CDR3 length equals 14 residues. V lost 0 bases and J 5 bases, leaving 11 bases between the germline ends. Looked up from germline, CDR1 is SGHRS and CDR2 is YFSETQ. The CDR3 loop is CASSLAGARTEAFF. In DNA form, the CDR3 reads TGCGCCAGCAGCTTGGCGGGGGCGCGGACTGAAGCTTTCTTT. Full variable domain (missing parts from reference TRBV5-1 and TRBJ1-1): KAGVTQTPRYLIKTRGQQVTLSCSPISGHRSVSWYQQTPGQGLQFLFEYFSETQRNKGNFPGRFSGRQFSNSRSEMNVSTLELGDSALYLCASSLAGARTEAFFGQGTRLTVV.

The V gene is TRBV7-8, the J gene TRBJ1-6; no reliable D call. Germline V gene data show CDR1 as SGHVS and CDR2 as FQNEAQ. The CDR3 is 12 amino acids. V was clipped by 1 base and J by 10 bases, with 5 bases between them. In DNA, the CDR3 is TGTGCCAGCAGCTTAGATGGGTCACCCCTCCACTTT. Translated, it gives CASSLDGSPLHF.

The V call is TRBV24-1, the J call TRBJ1-2, with D unresolved. V gave up 4 bases and J gave up 3 bases, with 8 bases separating them. This CDR3 is 13 amino acids long. Germline loops: CDR1 KGHDR, CDR2 SFDVKD. The CDR3 sequence is CATSEADYYGYTF. The CDR3 bases are TGTGCCACCAGTGAGGCGGATTACTATGGCTACACCTTC.

This sequence joins TRBV7-8 and TRBJ1-1; no clear D gene. The CDR3 runs 15 residues. With 2 bases removed from V and 0 bases from J, the gap between germline ends came to 10 bases. CDR1 is SGHVS, CDR2 FQNEAQ, per germline. CDR3 bases: TGTGCCAGCAGCTTAAAATTGCTGTTGAACACTGAAGCTTTCTTT. It encodes CASSLKLLLNTEAFF.

This clonotype was counted between two and nine times. This chain joins TRBV18 and TRBJ2-7; D gene ambiguous. Germline V gene lookup returns CDR1 KGHSH and CDR2 LQKENI. The length of the CDR3 is 14 residues. V was shortened by 2 bases and J by 0 bases, with 8 bases between the two germline ends. The CDR3 DNA follows: TGTGCCAGCTCACCATCCTCAAGCTCCTACGAGCAGTACGTC. Its translation: CASSPSSSSYEQYV.

This clonotype was picked up a small number of times. The gene calls are TRBV12-3 or TRBV12-4 and TRBJ1-3; a possible D gene is TRBD1 (6 bases). The CDR3 has 16 residues. The germline V and J ends were trimmed by 6 bases and 0 bases, with 15 bases remaining between them. The CDR3 DNA reads as TGTGCCAGCAGCCAAACCTCAGGGGTCTCTGGAAACACCATATATTTT. Its translation is CASSQTSGVSGNTIYF.

J is TRBJ1-2 and V is TRBV4-1; TRBD1 agrees at 10 bases. The germline V gene encodes CDR1 MGHRA and CDR2 YSYEKL. The J segment lost 7 bases and the V segment lost 0 bases, leaving 5 bases of the junction unmatched. The CDR3 totals 15 residues. CDR3 DNA: TGCGCCAGCAGCCAAGATACGGGACAGGGGTCTGGCTACACCTTC. The encoded protein is CASSQDTGQGSGYTF.